This T cell receptor beta chain derives from a study of blood T cell repertoires in COVID-19. Study context: Some COVID-19 samples were acute and others convalescent; all came from the United States, Italy and Spain. T cells, B-cell-depleted T cells, or PBMCs supplied cDNA or gDNA.

Profiled with immunoSEQ multiplex PCR; TCRdb holds only in-frame clones, not every one. The sample carries about 210,000 clones, around 85% recorded once. Enrollment of patients from Seattle took place during active infection, with longitudinal follow-up. The TCR was taken from a man aged 55 to 69 with COVID-19, enrolled during active disease. Sequencing was carried out using peripheral blood.

In DNA, the CDR3 is TGCGCCAGCAGCTTGGGGACAGGGAACTATGGCTACACCTTC. Amino acid sequence: CASSLGTGNYGYTF. The chain is built from TRBV5-1 and TRBJ1-2; 8 bases are shared with TRBD1. The germline CDR1 and CDR2 sequences are SGHRS and YFSETQ. Trimming at V came to 0 bases and at J to 2 bases, leaving 0 bases not matched to a gene. The CDR3 consists of 14 residues. The full variable domain, with the rest looked up from reference TRBV5-1 and TRBJ1-2, is KAGVTQTPRYLIKTRGQQVTLSCSPISGHRSVSWYQQTPGQGLQFLFEYFSETQRNKGNFPGRFSGRQFSNSRSEMNVSTLELGDSALYLCASSLGTGNYGYTFGSGTRLTVV.